A selection of T cell receptor beta chains follows, all from one sample in a study of T cell responses to AZD1222 COVID-19 vaccine. This table comes from immunoSEQ multiplex PCR, and its TCRdb copy is limited to in-frame clones, with some not included. This table has under 200,000 clones, around 90% appearing once. Source: peripheral blood, taken 28 days after the second AZD1222 dose. The receptors shown here come from an adult who received the AZD1222 COVID-19 vaccine. CDR3s include the opening cysteine and the closing phenylalanine or tryptophan. Fields, in order: clone size, CDR3 length, V gene, J gene, D gene, CDR3 protein, CDR3 DNA. A D gene is named only where the DNA matches it firmly. The listing skips clone size in some rows; elsewhere it reads once, few, many or a size class.

>NA|19|TRBV4-1|TRBJ1-2|TRBD1
CASSQGRRPWTGRPRGYTF
TGCGCCAGCAGCCAAGGAAGAAGACCATGGACAGGCCGACCTCGGGGCTACACCTTC
>NA|13|TRBV12-3/TRBV12-4|TRBJ2-7|TRBD1
CASSPDTGDEQYF
TGTGCCAGCAGCCCGGACACAGGGGACGAGCAGTACTTC
>NA|15|TRBV4-1|TRBJ1-5|TRBD1
CASSRTGTADQPQHF
TGCGCCAGCAGCCGAACCGGGACAGCAGATCAGCCCCAGCATTTT
>NA|15|TRBV10-3|TRBJ2-7|TRBD1
CAISGRDRVPYEQYF
TGTGCCATCAGTGGCCGGGACAGGGTGCCCTACGAGCAGTACTTC
>NA|14|TRBV24-1|TRBJ1-1|TRBD1
CATRAGGANTEAFF
TGTGCCACCAGGGCAGGGGGGGCGAACACTGAAGCTTTCTTT
>NA|14|TRBV13|TRBJ2-5|TRBD2
CASSLAGGRETQYF
TGTGCCAGCAGTCTAGCGGGGGGGCGGGAGACCCAGTACTTC
>NA|18|TRBV7-8|TRBJ1-2|NA
CASSLGLWVNLANYGYTF
TGTGCCAGCAGCTTAGGTCTCTGGGTAAACCTTGCTAACTATGGCTACACCTTC
>NA|15|TRBV7-3|TRBJ1-2|NA
CASSLGSGPNYGYTF
TGTGCCAGCAGCTTAGGGTCAGGGCCGAACTATGGCTACACCTTC
>NA|13|TRBV7-2|TRBJ1-5|TRBD1
CASSRDSDQPQHF
TGTGCCAGCAGCCGGGACAGCGATCAGCCCCAGCATTTT
>NA|16|TRBV7-2|TRBJ2-1|TRBD2
CASSFKREGPYNEQFF
TGTGCCAGCAGCTTTAAGCGGGAGGGCCCCTACAATGAGCAGTTCTTC
>NA|13|TRBV2|TRBJ2-2|NA
CASSYLSTGELFF
TGTGCCAGCAGTTACCTTTCTACCGGGGAGCTGTTTTTT
>NA|15|TRBV6-1|TRBJ1-2|NA
CASSERGTANYGYTF
TGTGCCAGCAGTGAAAGAGGGACGGCTAACTATGGCTACACCTTC
>once|13|TRBV7-2|TRBJ2-5|TRBD2
CASSLDRLATQYF
TGTGCCAGCAGCTTAGATCGACTAGCGACCCAGTACTTC
>NA|14|TRBV11-2|TRBJ2-4|TRBD1
CASSLTGGADIQYF
TGTGCCAGCAGCTTGACAGGGGGCGCGGACATTCAGTACTTC
>NA|14|TRBV5-1|TRBJ1-1|NA
CASSLEGGNTEAFF
TGCGCCAGCAGCTTGGAGGGAGGGAACACTGAAGCTTTCTTT
>NA|15|TRBV7-9|TRBJ1-3|TRBD1
CASSRDRGSGNTIYF
TGTGCCAGCAGCCGGGACAGGGGCTCTGGAAACACCATATATTTT
>NA|13|TRBV14|TRBJ1-1|NA
CASSRSWGTEAFF
TGTGCCAGCAGCCGCTCTTGGGGGACTGAAGCTTTCTTT
>NA|15|TRBV15|TRBJ2-5|NA
CATSRDRRGSGETDF
TGTGCCACCAGCAGAGATCGGCGGGGAAGTGGAGAGACCGACTTC
>NA|17|TRBV4-1|TRBJ2-1|TRBD2
CASRGTSGSSPYNEQFF
TGCGCCAGCAGGGGAACTAGCGGGAGCTCTCCCTACAATGAGCAGTTCTTC
>once|16|TRBV7-9|TRBJ2-2|NA
CASSLDDSYTSGELFF
TGTGCCAGCAGCTTAGACGACAGCTACACTTCAGGGGAGCTGTTTTTT
>NA|16|TRBV10-3|TRBJ1-1|NA
CAISDPRLIMNTEAFF
TGTGCCATCAGTGATCCCCGACTGATTATGAACACTGAAGCTTTCTTT
>NA|15|TRBV15|TRBJ1-5|NA
CATSRDRGEGQPQHF
TGTGCCACCAGCAGAGACAGAGGGGAAGGTCAGCCCCAGCATTTT
>NA|16|TRBV19|TRBJ1-6|TRBD1
CASSTLGQKEWSPLHF
TGTGCCAGTAGTACCCTGGGACAGAAGGAGTGGTCACCCCTCCACTTT
>NA|15|TRBV7-6|TRBJ2-3|TRBD2
CASSIKGGATDTQYF
TGTGCCAGCAGCATAAAGGGAGGGGCCACAGATACGCAGTATTTT
>NA|13|TRBV21-1|TRBJ2-7|NA
CARTSTDSYEQYF
TGTGCCAGAACTTCAACAGACTCCTACGAGCAGTACTTC
>NA|14|TRBV29-1|TRBJ1-1|NA
CSVEEGTLNTEAFF
TGCAGCGTTGAAGAGGGGACATTGAACACTGAAGCTTTCTTT
>NA|13|TRBV30|TRBJ1-1|NA
CAWAGALDTEAFF
TGTGCCTGGGCTGGAGCCCTGGACACTGAAGCTTTCTTT
>NA|10|TRBV11-2|TRBJ1-1|NA
CASSSLPAFF
TGTGCCAGCAGCTCCCTCCCGGCTTTCTTT
>NA|15|TRBV27|TRBJ1-2|NA
CASSLIGPTNYGYTF
TGTGCCAGCAGTTTAATAGGGCCGACTAACTATGGCTACACCTTC
>NA|17|TRBV11-2|TRBJ2-1|TRBD2
CASSSGTSGGYNNEQFF
TGTGCCAGCAGCTCCGGGACTAGCGGGGGGTACAACAATGAGCAGTTCTTC
>NA|15|TRBV19|TRBJ2-7|NA
CASSISTRTGYEQYF
TGTGCCAGTAGTATTAGTACGCGGACCGGCTACGAGCAGTACTTC
>NA|14|TRBV4-3|TRBJ2-7|NA
CASSQDTGSYEQYF
TGCGCCAGCAGCCAAGATACCGGCTCCTACGAGCAGTACTTC
>once|15|TRBV30|TRBJ1-6|NA
CAWSVQGLGNSPLHF
TGTGCCTGGAGTGTACAGGGCTTGGGGAATTCACCCCTCCACTTT
>NA|12|TRBV27|TRBJ1-1|NA
CASSLSNTEAFF
TGTGCCAGCAGTTTATCGAACACTGAAGCTTTCTTT
>NA|15|TRBV7-2|TRBJ2-7|TRBD2
CASSPGLAGAYEQYF
TGTGCCAGCAGCCCAGGACTAGCGGGAGCCTACGAGCAGTACTTC
>NA|17|TRBV4-1|TRBJ1-3|NA
CASSQDSQAYSGNTIYF
TGCGCCAGCAGCCAAGATAGCCAGGCCTACTCTGGAAACACCATATATTTT
>NA|13|TRBV7-2|TRBJ1-5|NA
CASSRDNWEPQHF
TGTGCCAGCAGCCGAGACAATTGGGAGCCCCAGCATTTT
>NA|15|TRBV9|TRBJ2-3|NA
CASSEDRGGPDTQYF
TGTGCCAGCAGCGAAGACAGGGGAGGGCCAGATACGCAGTATTTT
>NA|13|TRBV12-3/TRBV12-4|TRBJ2-3|NA
CASSPSQVDTQYF
TGTGCCAGCAGCCCCAGTCAGGTAGATACGCAGTATTTT
>NA|11|TRBV25-1|TRBJ1-4|NA
CASSGPEKLFF
TGTGCCAGCAGTGGACCTGAAAAACTGTTTTTT
>NA|17|TRBV7-9|TRBJ2-5|NA
CASSPGRTKGGEETQYF
TGTGCCAGCAGCCCCGGGAGGACTAAGGGGGGGGAAGAGACCCAGTACTTC
>NA|12|TRBV2|TRBJ1-5|TRBD1
CASGQGDQPQHF
TGTGCCAGCGGACAGGGTGATCAGCCCCAGCATTTT
>NA|17|TRBV7-8|TRBJ1-3|TRBD1
CASSLSGQGIRGNTIYF
TGTGCCAGCAGCTTAAGCGGACAGGGGATTCGTGGAAACACCATATATTTT
>NA|15|TRBV11-2|TRBJ1-2|NA
CASSLDPSGYYGYTF
TGTGCCAGCAGCTTAGATCCTAGCGGATACTATGGCTACACCTTC
>NA|17|TRBV7-8|TRBJ1-2|TRBD1
CASSQSPTGTGYYGYTF
TGTGCCAGCAGTCAATCTCCCACCGGGACAGGGTACTATGGCTACACCTTC
>NA|16|TRBV23-1|TRBJ2-1|TRBD1
CAHLGPGTGHYNEQFF
TGCGCCCACCTCGGTCCGGGGACAGGACACTACAATGAGCAGTTCTTC
>NA|14|TRBV7-2|TRBJ2-7|NA
CASSLSASGYEQYF
TGTGCCAGCAGCTTATCGGCCAGTGGCTACGAGCAGTACTTC
>once|16|TRBV3-1/TRBV3-2|TRBJ2-2|TRBD1
CASSPPRTGTTGELFF
TGTGCCAGCAGCCCCCCCCGGACAGGGACAACCGGGGAGCTGTTTTTT
>NA|14|TRBV7-2|TRBJ2-7|TRBD2
CASSLGGGGYEQYF
TGTGCCAGCAGCTTAGGGGGGGGAGGCTACGAGCAGTACTTC
>few|15|TRBV15|TRBJ1-2|NA
CATSRDVGGWYGYTF
TGTGCCACCAGCAGAGATGTGGGGGGATGGTATGGCTACACCTTC
>NA|17|TRBV11-3|TRBJ1-1|TRBD1
CASSSGQGLLMNTEAFF
TGTGCCAGCAGCTCGGGACAGGGACTCCTCATGAACACTGAAGCTTTCTTT
>NA|15|TRBV6-5|TRBJ2-7|TRBD2
CASSVGLAGTYEQYF
TGTGCCAGCAGCGTCGGACTAGCGGGGACCTACGAGCAGTACTTC
>once|19|TRBV4-2|TRBJ2-2|TRBD1
CASSQEFRDRGPNTGELFF
TGTGCCAGCAGCCAAGAATTCAGGGACAGGGGTCCTAACACCGGGGAGCTGTTTTTT